This TCR beta chain derives from a study of blood T cell repertoires in COVID-19. Study-level background: Italy, Spain and the United States were the sources of the convalescent and acute COVID-19 samples. The analysed material was cDNA or gDNA that came from T cells, B-cell-depleted T cells, or PBMCs.

The CDR3 is 15 residues long. The trim removed 3 bases at V and 3 bases at J, leaving 5 bases unmatched. CDR1 and CDR2 from the germline V gene are KGHSH and LQKENI. TCRdb's copy holds only in-frame clones and misses some; the assay was immunoSEQ multiplex PCR. The repertoire has 150,000 to 200,000 clones, roughly four fifths of them found once; the top ten carry under 10%. The source material was peripheral blood. The TCR was taken from an older woman with COVID-19, enrolled during active disease. The V gene is TRBV18, the J gene TRBJ2-7; 10 bases map to TRBD1. CDR3 region: CASSPTGDRGYEQYF. The CDR3 nucleotides read TGTGCCAGCTCACCCACCGGGGACAGGGGCTACGAGCAGTACTTC.